This entry lists 16 T cell receptor beta chains sequenced from one sample in a study of CD8 T cells in ankylosing spondylitis. TCRdb itself ran the 5' RACE reads through MiXCR, one entry per CDR3 protein. The profile shows some 130,000 distinct CDR3 sequences, around 7.9% of them singletons. Sequenced input: blood, either unsorted or a sorted T cell fraction (not recorded which). The receptors originated from a female donor with ankylosing spondylitis or in good health (not recorded which).

This clonotype was observed at least ten times. This sequence joins TRBV5-1 and TRBJ1-2, with TRBD1 as a possible D gene (5 bases). The CDR3 has 16 residues. V gave up 0 bases and J gave up 6 bases, with 18 bases separating them. CDR1 is SGHRS, CDR2 YFSETQ, per germline. DNA for the CDR3: TGCGCCAGCAGCTTGGGGGACCTCGGACGCGTTAATGGCTACACCTTC. This codes for CASSLGDLGRVNGYTF.

The rearrangement joins TRBV27 to TRBJ1-3, with 7 bases identical to TRBD1. Trimming removed 5 bases from V and 0 bases from J; junction bases left unmatched: 7. This CDR3 has 16 amino acids. Germline V gene lookup returns CDR1 MNHEY and CDR2 SMNVEV (reference sequence). This CDR3 is CASSREGAFSGNTIYF. The CDR3 nucleotides read TGTGCCAGCAGTAGGGAGGGGGCCTTCTCTGGAAACACCATATATTTT.

This clonotype was counted many times. This CDR3 is CASSPRDSEETQYF. Written as DNA, the CDR3 is TGTGCCAGCAGCCCACGGGACAGCGAAGAGACCCAGTACTTC. The chain uses TRBV7-6 and TRBJ2-5; TRBD1 aligns across 7 bases. Germline lookup yields CDR1 SGHVS and CDR2 FNYEAQ. J was trimmed by 3 bases and V by 5 bases; bases with no gene match: 6. The length of the CDR3 is 14 residues.

V gene TRBV2 combines with J gene TRBJ2-4, with TRBD2 identical over 7 bases. CDR1 and CDR2 (germline): SNHLY, FYNNEI. The CDR3 extends over 17 amino acids. Losses at the gene ends were 2 bases for V and 0 bases for J; bases not matched to a gene: 7. The chain's CDR3 is CASSEREGRLAKNIQYF. CDR3 sequence (DNA): TGTGCCAGCAGTGAAAGGGAGGGGCGCTTAGCCAAAAACATTCAGTACTTC.

This clonotype was seen a handful of times. This could be a read error, since a much larger clone is one nucleotide away. The chain links TRBV10-3 to TRBJ1-3, with D possibly TRBD1 on 6 matching bases. Germline CDR1 ENHRY, CDR2 SYGVKD. The length of the CDR3 is 15 residues. This CDR3 reads CVISGQSLSGNTIYF. CDR3 DNA: TGTGTCATCAGTGGACAGTCCCTCTCTGGAAACACCATATATTTT.

This clonotype was seen only a few times. The chain links TRBV20-1 to TRBJ2-2; D is possibly TRBD1 (5 bases). The CDR3 has 14 residues. The V end was cut by 7 bases, the J end by 0 bases, with 12 bases between. Germline V CDR1 and CDR2: DFQATT, SNEGSKA (reference sequence). The CDR3 DNA is TGCAGTGAAGGGGCCCGAGCGAACACCGGGGAGCTGTTTTTT. Its translation: CSEGARANTGELFF.

This clonotype occurred many times. The CDR3 coding sequence is TGCAGTGCTACTTGGGACAGGGGGCGGGGAGCTTTCTTT. Translating it yields CSATWDRGRGAFF. The chain links TRBV20-1 to TRBJ1-1, with 12 nucleotides matching TRBD1. V shed 4 bases, J shed 10 bases, and the junction held 7 bases outside the gene matches. CDR1 DFQATT and CDR2 SNEGSKA come from the germline V gene (reference sequence). This CDR3 contains 13 residues.

The sample holds many counts of this clonotype. The J gene is TRBJ2-2, the V gene TRBV20-1; 7 nucleotides align to TRBD2. This CDR3 region has 16 residues. Trimming took 3 bases from V and 3 from J; bases not matched to a gene: 10. Germline CDR1 is DFQATT and CDR2 is SNEGSKA (reference sequence). The CDR3 region is CSARGGVTTYTGELFF. The DNA for the CDR3 is TGCAGTGCTAGGGGAGGGGTGACAACGTACACCGGGGAGCTGTTTTTT.

The chain uses TRBV20-1 and TRBJ2-1, with D possibly being TRBD1 or TRBD2 (6 bases each). The CDR3 has 14 amino acids. V was shortened by 6 bases and J by 3 bases, with 15 bases between the two germline ends. In germline, CDR1 is DFQATT, CDR2 SNEGSKA (reference sequence). CDR3 bases: TGCAGTGCCTCGGGGGCTGACAGCTACAATGAGCAGTTCTTC. This codes for CSASGADSYNEQFF.

This clonotype was recorded many times. The V gene is TRBV4-1, the J gene TRBJ1-2, with D maybe TRBD1 (5 bases). Germline V lookup: CDR1 MGHRA, CDR2 YSYEKL. This CDR3 has 16 residues. Trimming took 0 bases from V and 0 from J, leaving 11 bases between them. The CDR3 nucleotides read TGCGCCAGCAGCCAAGAGGGGCAGAGATCTAACTATGGCTACACCTTC. It is translated as CASSQEGQRSNYGYTF.

This clonotype was recorded many times. The chain carries TRBV9 and TRBJ2-3, with 9 bases matching TRBD2. Germline CDR1 is SGDLS and CDR2 is YYNGEE. V was clipped by 0 bases and J by 3 bases; unmatched bases: 5. There are 16 residues in the CDR3. Here the CDR3 reads CASSVDAGGQTDTQYF. The CDR3 DNA reads as TGTGCCAGCAGCGTAGACGCGGGGGGGCAGACAGATACGCAGTATTTT.

This clonotype came up many times. The chain recombines TRBV9 with TRBJ2-7; TRBD1 matches at 8 bases. CDR3 length: 14 amino acids. The junction had 3 bases not matched to a gene; V was cut back by 2 bases and J by 2 bases. The germline V gene has CDR1 SGDLS and CDR2 YYNGEE. The CDR3 DNA reads as TGTGCCAGCAGCGTCGGGACAGGAGCCTACGAGCAGTACTTC. Its translation: CASSVGTGAYEQYF.

This clonotype has only a few counts. The gene calls are TRBV11-2 and TRBJ1-1; tentatively, D is TRBD1 (5 bases). The CDR3 is 12 residues long. Trimming took 1 base from V and 11 from J, leaving 11 bases between them. Germline V gene data show CDR1 as SGHAT and CDR2 as FQNNGV. CDR3 DNA sequence: TGTGCCAGCAGCTTAGGGGGGGGTGGGGCTTTCTTT. It encodes CASSLGGGGAFF.

This clonotype came up a few times. The chain links TRBV29-1 to TRBJ2-5; 11 nucleotides align to TRBD2. V shed 4 bases and J 1 base; nucleotides not matched to a gene: 5. The CDR3 loop spans 15 amino acids. In germline, CDR1 is SQVTM, CDR2 ANQGSEA. CDR3: CSVATSGGLQETQYF. DNA of the CDR3: TGCAGCGTTGCCACTAGCGGGGGACTCCAAGAGACCCAGTACTTC.

This clonotype was counted ten times or more. The gene calls are TRBV4-1 and TRBJ1-2; 8 positions agree with TRBD1. Germline CDR1 is MGHRA and CDR2 is YSYEKL. V was clipped by 3 bases and J by 4 bases; unmatched bases: 4. The length of the CDR3 is 14 residues. CDR3 sequence reads: CASSHRQGSYGYTF. CDR3 nucleotides: TGCGCCAGCAGCCACCGACAGGGGTCCTATGGCTACACCTTC.

This clonotype appeared many times. The chain uses TRBV6-4 and TRBJ1-4; D is unclear. The length of the CDR3 is 15 residues. V was clipped by 6 bases and J by 1 base, with 12 bases between them. The germline V gene has CDR1 MRHNA and CDR2 SNTAGT. The CDR3 reads CASSTQGRTNEKLFF. The DNA for the CDR3 is TGTGCCAGCAGCACCCAAGGGAGAACTAATGAAAAACTGTTTTTT.